The 23 T cell receptor beta chains given below trace back to one sample, sequenced in a study of blood T cells in healthy people across ages. The authors ran a second PCR of 7 to 11 cycles using a sample-barcoded 5' primer and a J-beta primer mix. Each CDR3 protein is one row after TCRdb ran MiXCR on the 5' RACE reads. The sample has some 780,000 distinct CDR3 sequences, approximately 53% seen once. The sequenced sample was blood. The receptors shown here come from a man aged 35 to 55 in good health.

This chain links TRBV20-1 with TRBJ2-1, with 10 bases that match TRBD1. The J call may be faulty, since TRBJ2-7 better matches the DNA end. This CDR3 spans 13 amino acids. Germline V lookup: CDR1 DFQATT, CDR2 SNEGSKA (reference sequence). Here the CDR3 DNA reads TGCAGTGCTAGGGGACAGGGGAACAATGAGCAGTACTTC. Amino acid sequence: CSARGQGNNEQYF.

This clonotype was counted only a few times. The chain recombines TRBV7-2 with TRBJ2-3; 9 bases agree with TRBD2. This CDR3 has 15 amino acids. Germline CDR1 SGHTA, CDR2 FQGNSA. The V gene end was trimmed by 0 bases and the J gene end by 8 bases; junction bases not matched to a gene: 6. CDR3 in DNA: TGTGCCAGCAGCTTAGCGGGCGGGAGGGAAGGTACGCAGTATTTT. It specifies CASSLAGGREGTQYF.

This chain uses TRBV7-9 with TRBJ1-5, with 11 bases fitting TRBD1. V lost 1 base to trimming and J lost 3 bases; unmatched junction nucleotides: 2. The CDR3 covers 16 residues. The germline gives CDR1 SEHNR, CDR2 FQNEAQ (reference sequence). The CDR3 region is CASSLGTGGPNQPQHF. In DNA, the CDR3 is TGTGCCAGCAGCTTAGGGACAGGGGGCCCCAATCAGCCCCAGCATTTT.

The chain is built from TRBV20-1 and TRBJ2-3, with a possible D match to TRBD2 (5 bases). The germline V gene has CDR1 DFQATT and CDR2 SNEGSKA (reference sequence). Trimming pared 7 bases from V and 12 bases from J, leaving 26 bases between. The CDR3 consists of 14 residues. In nucleotides, the CDR3 is TGCAGTGATCCCAGTACCATAGAGGGCCTAGATCAGTATTTT. It specifies CSDPSTIEGLDQYF.

The chain joins TRBV5-1 to TRBJ2-6; D remains ambiguous. Trimming removed 0 bases from V and 3 bases from J, with 4 bases in between. Germline lookup yields CDR1 SGHRS and CDR2 YFSETQ. This CDR3 region has 14 residues. CDR3 in amino acids: CASSLDFGANVLTF. CDR3 nucleotides: TGCGCCAGCAGCTTGGACTTTGGGGCCAACGTCCTGACTTTC.

DNA of the CDR3: TGTGCCAGCAGTTTATCACAGGGATGGGATGGCTACACCTTC. It codes for CASSLSQGWDGYTF. This chain connects TRBV27 to TRBJ1-2; perhaps TRBD1 as D (6 bases). This CDR3 spans 14 amino acids. The V gene's germline CDR1 is MNHEY and CDR2 SMNVEV (reference sequence). Trimming took off 0 bases at V and 6 bases at J, with 11 bases between the two ends.

This chain uses TRBV13 with TRBJ2-5, with TRBD2 matching 15 bases. The CDR3 is made up of 16 amino acids. The ends lost 3 bases at V and 5 bases at J; junction bases unmatched: 4. From germline, CDR1 is PRHDT and CDR2 FYEKMQ (reference sequence). The CDR3 protein is CASSLGLAGGVETQYF. As DNA, the CDR3 is TGTGCCAGCAGCTTGGGACTAGCGGGAGGTGTTGAGACCCAGTACTTC.

This clonotype was observed many times. The chain carries TRBV12-3 or TRBV12-4 and TRBJ2-1, with D possibly matching TRBD2 (5 bases). The V end lost 3 bases, the J end lost 1 base, and 13 bases lay between the germline ends. This CDR3 is 16 amino acids long. This chain's CDR3 is CASSFLGAGSYNEQFF. DNA of the CDR3: TGTGCCAGCAGTTTCCTGGGCGCGGGTTCCTACAATGAGCAGTTCTTC.

This clonotype was observed a handful of times. The genes are TRBV4-2 and TRBJ2-3; 10 nucleotides match TRBD2. Trimming removed 0 bases from V and 6 bases from J; junction bases left unmatched: 9. Germline CDR1 reads LGHNA; CDR2 reads YNFKEQ. The CDR3 has 17 residues. The CDR3 DNA reads as TGTGCCAGCAGCCAAGATCCGTTGTGGGGACTAGCGGATACGCAGTATTTT. Translation gives CASSQDPLWGLADTQYF.

The gene calls are TRBV20-1 and TRBJ2-3; 10 bases fit TRBD2. V shed 5 bases, J shed 1 base, and the junction held 3 bases outside the gene matches. The germline V gene has CDR1 DFQATT and CDR2 SNEGSKA (reference sequence). The CDR3 is 14 amino acids. CDR3 in amino acids: CSAGSGGRTDTQYF. DNA for the CDR3: TGCAGTGCTGGTAGCGGGGGGCGCACAGATACGCAGTATTTT.

This clonotype was counted only a few times. V is TRBV28 and J is TRBJ2-7; perhaps TRBD1 as D (5 bases). This CDR3 spans 15 amino acids. Trimming shortened V by 5 bases and J by 1 base, and 15 bases separated the two germline ends. Germline V lookup: CDR1 MDHEN, CDR2 SYDVKM. CDR3 in amino acids: CASSEQVTLSYEQYF. The DNA for the CDR3 is TGTGCCAGCAGTGAACAGGTGACGCTTTCCTACGAGCAGTACTTC.

The rearrangement links TRBV9 to TRBJ2-1; D is possibly TRBD1 or TRBD2 (5 bases each). The CDR3 length is 16 residues. Germline CDR1 and CDR2: SGDLS and YYNGEE. With 0 bases removed from V and 7 bases from J, the gap between germline ends came to 17 bases. CDR3 DNA: TGTGCCAGCAGCGTAGCACTTTCCGGGACCCAAAATGAGCAGTTCTTC. Amino acids: CASSVALSGTQNEQFF.

The chain combines TRBV27 with TRBJ2-5; possibly TRBD1 for D (5 bases). Germline lookup yields CDR1 MNHEY and CDR2 SMNVEV (reference sequence). Trimming pared 4 bases from V and 2 bases from J, leaving 11 bases between. The CDR3 covers 14 residues. CDR3 in DNA: TGTGCCAGCAGTTCCTTGACAGCACAAGAGACCCAGTACTTC. It encodes CASSSLTAQETQYF.

This clonotype showed up just once. The chain recombines TRBV20-1 with TRBJ2-1, with 8 bases matching TRBD2. Germline loops: CDR1 DFQATT, CDR2 SNEGSKA (reference sequence). V was pared by 1 base and J by 2 bases, with 1 base of the junction left unmatched. The CDR3 has 14 residues. In DNA form, the CDR3 reads TGCAGTGCTAGAGGCGGGGGGCCCTACAATGAGCAGTTCTTC. Its protein is CSARGGGPYNEQFF.

The J gene is TRBJ2-3, the V gene TRBV28; 8 bases align to TRBD2. V shed 6 bases, J shed 6 bases, and the junction held 17 bases outside the gene matches. CDR3 size: 17 residues. Germline loops: CDR1 MDHEN, CDR2 SYDVKM. The CDR3 protein is CASRELAARALRDTQYF. DNA for the CDR3: TGTGCCAGCAGGGAACTAGCGGCTCGCGCCTTACGGGATACGCAGTATTTT.

The rearrangement links TRBV28 to TRBJ2-5; D remains unclear. CDR3 length: 11 amino acids. From germline, CDR1 is MDHEN and CDR2 SYDVKM. With 7 bases removed from V and 5 bases from J, the gap between germline ends came to 8 bases. The CDR3 reads CASMARETQYF. The DNA for the CDR3 is TGTGCCAGCATGGCCCGGGAGACCCAGTACTTC. The whole variable domain, remainder taken from reference TRBV28 and TRBJ2-5, is DVKVTQSSRYLVKRTGEKVFLECVQDMDHENMFWYRQDPGLGLRLIYFSYDVKMKEKGDIPEGYSVSREKKERFSLILESASTNQTSMYLCASMARETQYFGPGTRLLVL.

There are a few counts of this clonotype. The chain has TRBV25-1 and TRBJ2-3, with D maybe TRBD2 (6 bases). Germline CDR1 reads MGHDK; CDR2 reads SYGVNS. This CDR3 spans 17 amino acids. The V gene lost 4 bases and the J gene lost 0 bases, with 17 bases spanning the gap. The CDR3: CASSGVSGAPSTDTQYF. CDR3 coding DNA: TGTGCCAGCAGTGGCGTTAGCGGAGCCCCTAGCACAGATACGCAGTATTTT.

This clonotype has a handful of counts. The rearrangement uses TRBV7-2 and TRBJ2-3; perhaps D is TRBD1 or TRBD2 (6 bases each). The V end lost 2 bases, the J end lost 4 bases, and 10 bases lay between the germline ends. The germline V gene encodes CDR1 SGHTA and CDR2 FQGNSA. The length of the CDR3 is 14 residues. Here the CDR3 reads CASSLKGEADTQYF. The CDR3 nucleotides are TGTGCCAGCAGCTTAAAGGGGGAGGCAGATACGCAGTATTTT.

This clonotype turned up a few times. The J gene is TRBJ2-1, the V gene TRBV20-1; 12 bases are shared with TRBD2. The germline gives CDR1 DFQATT, CDR2 SNEGSKA (reference sequence). J was trimmed by 8 bases and V by 5 bases; bases with no gene match: 13. The CDR3 loop spans 16 amino acids. The CDR3 DNA follows: TGCAGTGCTCTAAAGACTAGCGGGGGACCCTGGGATGAGCAGTTCTTC. As protein: CSALKTSGGPWDEQFF.

V gene TRBV7-9 combines with J gene TRBJ2-7; 11 bases are a match to TRBD2. V lost 5 bases to trimming and J lost 7 bases; unmatched junction nucleotides: 13. This CDR3 is built from 16 residues. Germline assignment: CDR1 SEHNR and CDR2 FQNEAQ (reference sequence). CDR3 coding DNA: TGTGCCAGCAGCCGAGGGACTAGCGGCCCCCTCAATGAGCAGTACTTC. Protein sequence: CASSRGTSGPLNEQYF.

The genes are TRBV3-1 and TRBJ2-5; 11 positions agree with TRBD2. Germline lookup yields CDR1 LGHDT and CDR2 YNNKEL (reference sequence). Trimming at V came to 2 bases and at J to 3 bases, leaving 2 bases not matched to a gene. The CDR3 extends over 15 amino acids. CDR3: CASSQRLAGKETQYF. CDR3 in DNA: TGTGCCAGCAGCCAAAGACTAGCGGGAAAAGAGACCCAGTACTTC.

The rearrangement joins TRBV5-1 to TRBJ2-6; 11 nucleotides match TRBD1. There are 19 residues in the CDR3. In germline, CDR1 is SGHRS, CDR2 YFSETQ. Trimming took 0 bases from V and 2 from J; bases not matched to a gene: 7. The DNA for the CDR3 is TGCGCCAGCAGCTTGGCCTCGGGACAGGGGGAAACTGGGGCCAACGTCCTGACTTTC. Protein sequence: CASSLASGQGETGANVLTF. The variable domain in full, with the rest retrieved from reference TRBV5-1 and TRBJ2-6, is KAGVTQTPRYLIKTRGQQVTLSCSPISGHRSVSWYQQTPGQGLQFLFEYFSETQRNKGNFPGRFSGRQFSNSRSEMNVSTLELGDSALYLCASSLASGQGETGANVLTFGAGSRLTVL.

This clonotype was counted a few times. The chain links TRBV7-9 to TRBJ1-1, with 11 bases fitting TRBD1. Germline-derived CDR1 and CDR2 are SEHNR and FQNEAQ (reference sequence). V was pared by 5 bases and J by 5 bases, with 7 bases of the junction left unmatched. The CDR3 loop spans 15 amino acids. The CDR3 sequence is CASSPPDRGQTEAFF. CDR3 nucleotides: TGTGCCAGCAGCCCTCCGGACAGGGGGCAAACTGAAGCTTTCTTT. Full variable domain (outside the CDR3, taken from reference TRBV7-9 and TRBJ1-1): DTGVSQNPRHKITKRGQNVTFRCDPISEHNRLYWYRQTLGQGPEFLTYFQNEAQLEKSRLLSDRFSAERPKGSFSTLEIQRTEQGDSAMYLCASSPPDRGQTEAFFGQGTRLTVV.